Presented here are 29 T cell receptor beta chains from one specimen sequenced in a study of blood T cell repertoires in COVID-19. Libraries were prepared by immunoSEQ multiplex PCR; TCRdb keeps only in-frame clonotypes and omits some of them. Of under 250,000 clones in the sample, 70% to 90% are singletons; the top ten hold under 5%. The sequencing input was peripheral blood. Receptors were obtained from a man aged 45-60 years with acute or convalescent COVID-19.

The rearrangement uses TRBV7-2 and TRBJ1-1; 7 nucleotides line up with TRBD1. CDR3 length: 16 amino acids. J lost 11 bases, V lost 1 base, and 16 bases had no gene match. CDR1 and CDR2 (germline): SGHTA, FQGNSA. As DNA, the CDR3 is TGTGCCAGCAGCTTAGGTTGGCTACAGGGGATGATTGGGGCTTTCTTT. Protein sequence: CASSLGWLQGMIGAFF.

This chain uses TRBV9 with TRBJ2-7; possibly TRBD2 for D (6 bases). Trimming stripped 0 bases from V and 3 bases from J, with 7 bases between. This CDR3 region has 13 residues. Per germline, CDR1 SGDLS and CDR2 YYNGEE. CDR3 nucleotides: TGTGCCAGCAGCGTAGCGGAGGGCTACGAGCAGTACTTC. It specifies CASSVAEGYEQYF.

This rearrangement joins TRBV9 to TRBJ2-1; TRBD2 might be the D (5 bases). V dropped 3 bases and J dropped 9 bases, with 13 bases sitting between them. The CDR3 runs 13 residues. CDR1 is SGDLS and CDR2 is YYNGEE in the germline V gene. The CDR3 sequence is CASSAELDLEQFF. In DNA form, the CDR3 reads TGTGCCAGCAGCGCCGAACTAGACCTTGAGCAGTTCTTC. Variable domain in full (rest from reference TRBV9 and TRBJ2-1): DSGVTQTPKHLITATGQRVTLRCSPRSGDLSVYWYQQSLDQGLQFLIQYYNGEERAKGNILERFSAQQFPDLHSELNLSSLELGDSALYFCASSAELDLEQFFGPGTRLTVL.

The gene calls are TRBV5-1 and TRBJ2-1; weak D call: TRBD2 (9 bases). Per germline, CDR1 SGHRS and CDR2 YFSETQ. V was trimmed by 4 bases and J by 10 bases, leaving 30 bases between them. This CDR3 is 18 amino acids long. The CDR3 spells CASSLGQGALAGAREQFF. The DNA for the CDR3 is TGCGCCAGCAGCCTCGGACAGGGAGCCTTAGCGGGAGCCAGGGAGCAGTTCTTC.

The chain recombines TRBV6-5 with TRBJ2-7; 11 bases fit TRBD2. Trimming removed 6 bases from V and 5 bases from J; junction bases left unmatched: 9. Germline V gene data show CDR1 as MNHEY and CDR2 as SVGAGI. The CDR3 spans 15 residues. CDR3 coding DNA: TGTGCCAGCAGAGAGATAGCGGGGGGGCGGGACGAGCAGTACTTC. Its translation: CASREIAGGRDEQYF.

The CDR3 region has the DNA TGTGCCAGCAGCGTAGAGAGCGGGGGGAAGACCCAGTACTTC. As protein: CASSVESGGKTQYF. The rearrangement uses TRBV9 and TRBJ2-5, with 9 nucleotides matching TRBD2. Trimming at V came to 0 bases and at J to 6 bases, leaving 3 bases not matched to a gene. Germline loops: CDR1 SGDLS, CDR2 YYNGEE. This CDR3 is built from 14 residues.

This clone was found a few times. This sequence joins TRBV27 and TRBJ1-6; D might be TRBD1 (6 bases). The CDR3 contains 16 residues. Trimming stripped 6 bases from V and 4 bases from J, with 16 bases between. From germline, CDR1 is MNHEY and CDR2 SMNVEV (reference sequence). CDR3 nucleotides: TGTGCCAGCAGCGACCCGGGACACCTATATAATTCACCCCTCCACTTT. This sequence encodes CASSDPGHLYNSPLHF.

This rearrangement joins TRBV27 to TRBJ2-5, with 7 bases fitting TRBD1. The V and J ends lost 2 bases and 5 bases, in that order; junction bases with no gene match: 5. Per the germline V gene, CDR1 is MNHEY and CDR2 is SMNVEV (reference sequence). The CDR3 extends over 14 amino acids. CDR3 sequence (DNA): TGTGCCAGCAGTTTAATACAGGGGTGGGAGACCCAGTACTTC. Translation gives CASSLIQGWETQYF.

The V gene is TRBV9, the J gene TRBJ2-1; 8 nucleotides match TRBD2. The germline gives CDR1 SGDLS, CDR2 YYNGEE. This CDR3 has 16 amino acids. Trimming took 1 base from V and 6 from J; bases not matched to a gene: 9. For the CDR3, the DNA is TGTGCCAGCAGCGTAACACTCGGGACTAGTCTCAATGAGCAGTTCTTC. This codes for CASSVTLGTSLNEQFF. Using reference TRBV9 and TRBJ2-1 for the parts outside the CDR3, the full variable domain is DSGVTQTPKHLITATGQRVTLRCSPRSGDLSVYWYQQSLDQGLQFLIQYYNGEERAKGNILERFSAQQFPDLHSELNLSSLELGDSALYFCASSVTLGTSLNEQFFGPGTRLTVL.

The genes are TRBV18 and TRBJ1-2; 9 nucleotides line up with TRBD1. CDR3 length: 18 residues. Germline CDR1 and CDR2: KGHSH and LQKENI. V shed 4 bases and J 1 base; nucleotides not matched to a gene: 13. CDR3 loop: CASSHIPGQGIINYGYTF. The CDR3 region has the DNA TGTGCCAGCTCACACATACCGGGACAGGGAATCATTAACTATGGCTACACCTTC.

This clone was seen just once. The genes are TRBV7-8 and TRBJ1-5; no clear D. There are 15 residues in the CDR3. The germline V gene encodes CDR1 SGHVS and CDR2 FQNEAQ. The V and J ends lost 0 bases and 5 bases respectively, with 11 bases between them. CDR3 nucleotides: TGTGCCAGCAGCTTAGCGGCATCGTACGATCAGCCCCAGCATTTT. It yields the protein CASSLAASYDQPQHF. The full variable domain, completed using reference TRBV7-8 and TRBJ1-5, is GAGVSQSPRYKVAKRGQDVALRCDPISGHVSLFWYQQALGQGPEFLTYFQNEAQLDKSGLPSDRFFAERPEGSVSTLKIQRTQQEDSAVYLCASSLAASYDQPQHFGDGTRLSIL.

The gene calls are TRBV7-6 and TRBJ1-2, with a possible D match to TRBD1 (6 bases). Germline V gene data show CDR1 as SGHVS and CDR2 as FNYEAQ. The CDR3 is made up of 17 amino acids. Trimming removed 4 bases from V and 4 bases from J, with 22 bases in between. Written as DNA, the CDR3 is TGTGCCAGCAGCTCCCACGGGAGGACAGCATCTCTCTATGGCTACACCTTC. Translating gives CASSSHGRTASLYGYTF.

This sequence joins TRBV10-1 and TRBJ2-5, with D unclear. CDR1 is WNHNN, CDR2 SYGVQD, per germline (reference sequence). The length of the CDR3 is 17 residues. Trimming shortened V by 0 bases and J by 0 bases, and 14 bases separated the two germline ends. In DNA, the CDR3 is TGCGCCAGCAGTGAGTCGAAAAAGATAGGAGACCAAGAGACCCAGTACTTC. It codes for CASSESKKIGDQETQYF.

The V and J genes are TRBV7-9 and TRBJ1-1; D may be TRBD1 (6 bases). The CDR3 runs 11 residues. With 6 bases removed from V and 6 bases from J, the gap between germline ends came to 8 bases. The germline V gene has CDR1 SEHNR and CDR2 FQNEAQ (reference sequence). CDR3: CASRQGPEAFF. For the CDR3, the DNA is TGTGCCAGCAGACAGGGACCTGAAGCTTTCTTT.

The gene calls are TRBV24-1 and TRBJ2-3; TRBD2 matches 7 bases. Germline values: CDR1 KGHDR, CDR2 SFDVKD. The CDR3 totals 13 residues. V shed 9 bases and J 3 bases; nucleotides not matched to a gene: 5. DNA of the CDR3: TGTGCCACCGGCGGGAGAGGGACAGATACGCAGTATTTT. It codes for CATGGRGTDTQYF.

The rearrangement links TRBV5-1 to TRBJ1-5, with TRBD1 matching 8 bases. CDR1 SGHRS and CDR2 YFSETQ come from the germline V gene. The CDR3 is 16 amino acids. V lost 2 bases to trimming and J lost 2 bases; unmatched junction nucleotides: 6. The CDR3 bases are TGCGCCAGCAGCTTCTCCCCGACAGGGGGCAATCAGCCCCAGCATTTT. It is translated as CASSFSPTGGNQPQHF.

This clone occurred once. V gene TRBV7-6 combines with J gene TRBJ2-3, with 11 nucleotides matching TRBD2. Germline-derived CDR1 and CDR2 are SGHVS and FNYEAQ. The ends lost 1 base at V and 4 bases at J; junction bases unmatched: 7. This CDR3 contains 17 residues. The CDR3 is CASSLGYSGRDPDTQYF. The DNA for the CDR3 is TGTGCCAGCAGCTTAGGCTATAGCGGGAGGGATCCAGATACGCAGTATTTT.

The chain links TRBV18 to TRBJ1-2; D unclear. Germline V lookup: CDR1 KGHSH, CDR2 LQKENI. CDR3 length: 13 residues. V shed 2 bases and J shed 6 bases, with 10 bases lying between them. The CDR3 loop is CASSPGQSDGYTF. In DNA form, the CDR3 reads TGTGCCAGCTCACCAGGGCAGTCTGATGGCTACACCTTC.

The V and J genes are TRBV30 and TRBJ1-5; 11 bases align to TRBD1. With 3 bases clipped from V and 5 bases from J, the junction kept 9 bases outside the gene matches. Germline V gene lookup returns CDR1 GTSNPN and CDR2 SVGIG (reference sequence). This CDR3 is 16 amino acids long. CDR3 DNA sequence: TGTGCCTGGAGCCCCAAGCCGGGACAGGGGGATCAGCCCCAGCATTTT. The encoded protein is CAWSPKPGQGDQPQHF.

This clone is a singleton in its sample. The chain uses TRBV6-2 or TRBV6-3 and TRBJ1-2; 12 positions agree with TRBD1. Germline CDR1 and CDR2: MNHEY and SVGEGT. V trimming: 5 bases; J trimming: 2 bases; junction bases outside the gene matches: 6. The CDR3 contains 16 residues. The CDR3 region has the DNA TGTGCCAGCAGTCCGGGACAGGGGGCGGGAAACTATGGCTACACCTTC. It yields the protein CASSPGQGAGNYGYTF.

The rearrangement links TRBV11-3 to TRBJ2-2; 11 nucleotides agree with TRBD2. J gave up 5 bases and V 5 bases, and 7 bases lay outside the gene matches. The CDR3 covers 16 residues. Looked up from germline, CDR1 is SGHNT and CDR2 is YENEEA. For the CDR3, the DNA is TGTGCCAGCAGCACCGCCGGGACTAGCGGTACCGGGGAGCTGTTTTTT. This encodes CASSTAGTSGTGELFF.

V gene TRBV30 combines with J gene TRBJ2-3; D possibly corresponds to TRBD2 (6 bases). CDR1 and CDR2 from the germline V gene are GTSNPN and SVGIG (reference sequence). This CDR3 contains 14 residues. V was clipped by 8 bases and J by 2 bases, with 17 bases between them. CDR3: CARMGGPHTDTQYF. The DNA of the CDR3 is TGTGCCCGCATGGGGGGACCCCACACAGATACGCAGTATTTT.

This clone occurred once. The V and J genes are TRBV7-2 and TRBJ2-7; tentatively, D is TRBD1 (7 bases). This CDR3 spans 16 amino acids. Trimming took 6 bases from V and 1 from J, leaving 19 bases between them. Germline V gene data show CDR1 as SGHTA and CDR2 as FQGNSA. CDR3 in DNA: TGTGCCAGCAGAAAAGGAGGGGGCGCTTCGTCCTACGAGCAGTACTTC. Its protein product is CASRKGGGASSYEQYF.

This chain joins TRBV4-1 and TRBJ1-1; D is perhaps TRBD1 (5 bases). Germline loops: CDR1 MGHRA, CDR2 YSYEKL. This CDR3 is built from 12 residues. With 3 bases removed from V and 8 bases from J, the gap between germline ends came to 10 bases. CDR3 region: CASSHGGKEAFF. The CDR3 region has the DNA TGCGCCAGCAGCCACGGGGGTAAAGAAGCTTTCTTT.

The chain is built from TRBV19 and TRBJ1-3, with D unresolved. The CDR3 is 13 amino acids. The V end was cut by 7 bases, the J end by 4 bases, with 11 bases between. Germline CDR1 and CDR2: LNHDA and SQIVND (reference sequence). CDR3 DNA sequence: TGTGCCAGTACCAGACAACAGGGAAACACCATATATTTT. It codes for CASTRQQGNTIYF.

The count of this clone is one. CDR3 sequence (DNA): TGTGCCAGCAGCCAAGTCACCAGTTTCAATGAGCAGTTCTTC. It is translated as CASSQVTSFNEQFF. This chain links TRBV4-2 with TRBJ2-1, with D hard to call. The CDR3 contains 14 residues. Germline CDR1 and CDR2: LGHNA and YNFKEQ. V was cut by 1 base and J by 6 bases, with 10 bases left in between.

The rearrangement joins TRBV15 to TRBJ2-7; 9 bases agree with TRBD1. The J segment lost 4 bases and the V segment lost 1 base, leaving 5 bases of the junction unmatched. CDR3 length: 15 amino acids. Germline V gene lookup returns CDR1 LNHNV and CDR2 YYDKDF (reference sequence). The CDR3 region is CATSRGGQGPYEQYF. The CDR3, as DNA: TGTGCCACCAGCAGAGGGGGACAGGGCCCATACGAGCAGTACTTC.

The chain links TRBV21-1 to TRBJ2-4; the DNA was not used to check the table's D call, TRBD1. TRBV21-1 is termed a pseudogene. There are 13 residues in the CDR3. The CDR3 protein is CASTPGQGNIQYF. The DNA for the CDR3 is TGTGCCAGCACCCCGGGACAGGGAAACATTCAGTACTTC.

The chain carries TRBV28 and TRBJ2-4; maybe TRBD2 (5 bases). Per the germline V gene, CDR1 is MDHEN and CDR2 is SYDVKM. V was pared by 3 bases and J by 7 bases, with 7 bases between. The CDR3 consists of 12 residues. CDR3 residues: CASSLSGNIQYF. CDR3 bases: TGTGCCAGCAGTTTGTCGGGGAACATTCAGTACTTC.